This T cell receptor beta chain was profiled in a study of breast tumors, draining lymph nodes, adjacent tissues. Whole-study findings and limits: Most tumor T cells seemingly derive from lymph node, then expand in tumor. Tumor and nontumor repertoires were significantly more similar in luminal-like than in basal-like breast cancer. Tumor TCR diversity was below lymph nodes but above nontumor tissue. That most tumor T cells come from lymph nodes remained unproven.

Axillary draining lymph nodes of breast cancer patients supplied the node samples. TCRdb redid the calling of the multiplex PCR reads with MiXCR, one entry per CDR3 protein. The sample carries around 290,000 distinct CDR3 sequences, under 35% recorded once. Concerning this clonotype: What it recognizes is unknown. The junction does not match germline at one end; this may be a read error.

Germline V CDR1 and CDR2: SGHNT, YYREEE (reference sequence). This CDR3 comprises 16 residues. The sequenced sample consisted of axillary lymph node tissue. The receptor comes from a female donor with breast cancer. Some clones in this sample may be carry-over from other donors' samples. The chain carries TRBV5-4 and TRBJ1-6; D gene uncertain. CDR3 protein: CASSRTESSYNLPLHF. In DNA, the CDR3 is TGTGCCAGCAGCCGGACTGAGAGCTCCTATAATTTACCCCTCCACTTT.